Given below is one T cell receptor beta chain in context. Its antigen is unknown. The time point here: recipient sample about 28 days before transplant, after cytoreduction. The sample originates from a study of T cell clonotyping in hematopoietic cell transplantation. The CDR3 covers 11 residues. Per germline, CDR1 SQVTM and CDR2 ANQGSEA. V lost 6 bases and J lost 3, with 8 bases in between. Libraries were prepared by immunoSEQ multiplex PCR; TCRdb keeps only in-frame clonotypes and omits some of them. The sample contains more than 25,000 clones, 65% to 80% of which appear only once. Whole-study findings and limits: Pathologically expanded recipient clonotypes increased progressively from day 30 to day 180 as diversity fell.

The chain has TRBV29-1 and TRBJ2-5; perhaps D is TRBD1 or TRBD2 (5 bases each). This TCR was recovered from a woman in her twenties or thirties with chronic myeloid leukemia. Some clones in this sample may be carry-over from other donors' samples. The material sequenced was peripheral blood mononuclear cells, taken before stem cell transplant. The DNA for the CDR3 is TGCAGCGTGTGGGGGAAAGAGACCCAGTACTTC. Encoded protein: CSVWGKETQYF.